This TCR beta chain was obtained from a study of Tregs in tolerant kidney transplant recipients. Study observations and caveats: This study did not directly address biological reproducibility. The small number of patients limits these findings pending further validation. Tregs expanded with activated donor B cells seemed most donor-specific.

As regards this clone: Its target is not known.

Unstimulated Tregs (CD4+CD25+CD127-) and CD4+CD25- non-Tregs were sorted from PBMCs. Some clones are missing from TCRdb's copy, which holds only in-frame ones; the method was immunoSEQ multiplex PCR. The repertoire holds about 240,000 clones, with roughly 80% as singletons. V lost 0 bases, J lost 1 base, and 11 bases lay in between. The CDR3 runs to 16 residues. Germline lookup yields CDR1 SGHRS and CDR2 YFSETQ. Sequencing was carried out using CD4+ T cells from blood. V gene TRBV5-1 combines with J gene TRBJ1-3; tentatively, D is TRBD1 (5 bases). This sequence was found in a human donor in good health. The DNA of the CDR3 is TGCGCCAGCAGCTTGGACGGCAGGGTGTCTGGAAACACCATATATTTT. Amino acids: CASSLDGRVSGNTIYF.